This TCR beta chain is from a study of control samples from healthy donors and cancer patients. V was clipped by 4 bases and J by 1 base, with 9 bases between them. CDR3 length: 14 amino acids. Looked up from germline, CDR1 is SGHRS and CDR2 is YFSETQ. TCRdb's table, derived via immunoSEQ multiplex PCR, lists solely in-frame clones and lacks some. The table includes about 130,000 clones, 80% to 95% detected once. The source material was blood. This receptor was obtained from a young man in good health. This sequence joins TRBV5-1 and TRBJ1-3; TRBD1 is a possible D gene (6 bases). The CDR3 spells CASSPTGSGNTIYF. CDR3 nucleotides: TGCGCCAGCAGCCCCACAGGGTCTGGAAACACCATATATTTT.